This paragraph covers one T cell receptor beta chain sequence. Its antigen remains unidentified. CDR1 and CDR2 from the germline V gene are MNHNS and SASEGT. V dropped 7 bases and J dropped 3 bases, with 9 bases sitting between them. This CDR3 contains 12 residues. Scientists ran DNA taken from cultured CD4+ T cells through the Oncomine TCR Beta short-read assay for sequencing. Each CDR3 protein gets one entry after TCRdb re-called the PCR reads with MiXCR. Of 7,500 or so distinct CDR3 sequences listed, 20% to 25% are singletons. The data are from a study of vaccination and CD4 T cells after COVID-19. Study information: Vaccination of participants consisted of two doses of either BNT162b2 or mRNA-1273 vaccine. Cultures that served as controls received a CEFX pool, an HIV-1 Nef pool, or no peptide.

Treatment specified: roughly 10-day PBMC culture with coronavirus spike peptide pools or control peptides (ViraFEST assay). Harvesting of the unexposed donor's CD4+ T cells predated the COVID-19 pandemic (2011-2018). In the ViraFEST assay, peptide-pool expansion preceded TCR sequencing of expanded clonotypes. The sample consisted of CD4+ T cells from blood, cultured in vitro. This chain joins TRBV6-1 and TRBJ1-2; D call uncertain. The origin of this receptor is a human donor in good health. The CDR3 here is CASNSRDYGYTF. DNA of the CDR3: TGTGCCAGCAATTCCCGGGACTATGGCTACACCTTC.